This T cell receptor beta chain was identified in a study of CD8 T cells in Susac syndrome. The CDR3 is 15 amino acids. The germline gives CDR1 GTSNPN, CDR2 SVGIG (reference sequence). With V trimmed by 0 bases and J by 7 bases, 9 bases remained unmatched. For this clonotype: Antigen: not known.

The control participants were healthy donors, and these controls were matched with respect to both age and sex. TEMRA cells were FACS-enriched, and CD8+ and CD4+ T cells were isolated negatively. A quantity of about 0.5 to 1 ug RNA underwent reverse transcription using random hexamers. Multiplex immunoSEQ PCR targeted 54 Vbeta and 13 Jbeta TCR beta segments. TCRdb re-analysed the immunoSEQ multiplex PCR reads in MiXCR, keeping a single row per CDR3 protein. The sample has 120,000 or so distinct CDR3 sequences; roughly 94% are singletons. Regarding the study as a whole: The study's TCR sequencing and HLA analysis covered a relatively small number of individuals, and the study acknowledged this.

The receptor's source is a human donor in good health. J is TRBJ2-3 and V is TRBV30; TRBD2 agrees at 8 bases. Input material: CD4+ T cells from PBMCs. The CDR3 coding sequence is TGTGCCTGGAGTGTGGGCCTAGCGGGTGACAATACGCAGTATTTT. Protein: CAWSVGLAGDNTQYF.